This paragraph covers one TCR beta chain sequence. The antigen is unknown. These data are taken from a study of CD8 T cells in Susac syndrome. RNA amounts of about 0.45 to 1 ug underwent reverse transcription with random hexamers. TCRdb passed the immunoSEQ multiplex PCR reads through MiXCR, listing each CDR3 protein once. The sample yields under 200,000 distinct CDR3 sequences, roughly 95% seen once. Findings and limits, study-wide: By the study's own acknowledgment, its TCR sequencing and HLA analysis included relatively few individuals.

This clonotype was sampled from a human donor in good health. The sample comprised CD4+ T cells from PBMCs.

CDR3: CASSLRRQEDTQYF. The CDR3, as DNA: TGTGCCAGCAGTTTACGTCGGCAGGAAGATACGCAGTATTTT. The chain carries TRBV28 and TRBJ2-3; no clear D. The V gene lost 2 bases and the J gene lost 5 bases, with 11 bases spanning the gap. CDR1 MDHEN and CDR2 SYDVKM come from the germline V gene. The CDR3 loop spans 14 amino acids.